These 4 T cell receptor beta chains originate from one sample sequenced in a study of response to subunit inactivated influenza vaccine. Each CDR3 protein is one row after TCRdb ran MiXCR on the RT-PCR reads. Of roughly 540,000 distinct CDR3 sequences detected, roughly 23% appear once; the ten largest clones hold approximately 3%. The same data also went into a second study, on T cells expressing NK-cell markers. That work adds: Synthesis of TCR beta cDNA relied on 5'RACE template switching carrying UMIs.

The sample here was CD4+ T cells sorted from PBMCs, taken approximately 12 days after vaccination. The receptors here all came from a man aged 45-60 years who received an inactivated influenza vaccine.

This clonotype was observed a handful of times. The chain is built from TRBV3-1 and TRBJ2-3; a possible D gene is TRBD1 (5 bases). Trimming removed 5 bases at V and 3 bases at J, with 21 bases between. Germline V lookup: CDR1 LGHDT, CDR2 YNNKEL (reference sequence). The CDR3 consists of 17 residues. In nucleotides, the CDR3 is TGTGCCAGCAGCGATAAAAAGGGGTGGGGTGAGACAGATACGCAGTATTTT. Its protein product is CASSDKKGWGETDTQYF.

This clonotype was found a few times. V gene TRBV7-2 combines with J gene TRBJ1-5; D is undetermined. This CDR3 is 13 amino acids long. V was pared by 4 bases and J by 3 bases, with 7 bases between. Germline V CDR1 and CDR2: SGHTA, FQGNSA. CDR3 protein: CASSSWDNQPQHF. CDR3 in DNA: TGTGCCAGCAGCTCCTGGGACAATCAGCCCCAGCATTTT.

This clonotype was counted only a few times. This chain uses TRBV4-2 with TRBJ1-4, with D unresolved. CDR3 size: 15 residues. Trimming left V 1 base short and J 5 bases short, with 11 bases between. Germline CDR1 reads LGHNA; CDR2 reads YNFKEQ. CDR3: CASSQVSGWNEKLFF. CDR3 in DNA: TGTGCCAGCAGCCAAGTTTCTGGTTGGAATGAAAAACTGTTTTTT.

This chain's CDR3 is CASSVASGSDNEQFF. The CDR3 region has the DNA TGTGCCAGCAGCGTAGCTAGCGGGAGTGACAATGAGCAGTTCTTC. The gene calls are TRBV9 and TRBJ2-1; 10 positions match TRBD2. The V segment lost 0 bases and the J segment 5 bases; nucleotides outside the gene matches: 2. The CDR3 is 15 residues long. Germline CDR1 and CDR2: SGDLS and YYNGEE.